The 10 T cell receptor beta chains in this list originate from one sample, sequenced in a study of T cells after yellow fever vaccination. One entry per CDR3 protein, called by TCRdb with MiXCR from the 5' RACE reads. Here the sample spans about 370,000 distinct CDR3 sequences, 11% being singletons. Sequencing was performed on PBMCs, taken on the day of the first yellow fever vaccination. Receptors originate from a young man who received the YFV17D yellow fever vaccine.

This clonotype was seen repeatedly, ten times or more. CDR3 DNA sequence: TGCGCCAGCAGCCCCGACGGTCAGAACACTGAAGCTTTCTTT. Amino acids: CASSPDGQNTEAFF. This chain joins TRBV5-1 and TRBJ1-1; no firm D call. Germline V CDR1 and CDR2: SGHRS, YFSETQ. The CDR3 is 14 residues long. The V end lost 4 bases, the J end lost 1 base, and 11 bases lay between the germline ends.

Only a few counts were recorded for this clonotype. This chain joins TRBV4-3 and TRBJ1-4, with 7 bases that match TRBD1. This CDR3 comprises 13 residues. Germline lookup yields CDR1 LGHNA and CDR2 YSLEER. With V trimmed by 4 bases and J by 7 bases, 3 bases remained unmatched. CDR3 DNA: TGCGCCAGCAGCCGAGACAGGGTTGAAAAACTGTTTTTT. Its translation is CASSRDRVEKLFF.

The table lists this clonotype with many counts. The chain links TRBV7-9 to TRBJ2-3, with D unclear. V gave up 5 bases and J gave up 2 bases, with 20 bases separating them. The CDR3 is 17 amino acids. Germline CDR1 reads SEHNR; CDR2 reads FQNEAQ (reference sequence). CDR3 in DNA: TGTGCCAGCAGCCGATCGACACCACCCACTATCACAGATACGCAGTATTTT. Its protein is CASSRSTPPTITDTQYF. Using reference TRBV7-9 and TRBJ2-3 for the parts outside the CDR3, the full variable domain is DTGVSQNPRHKITKRGQNVTFRCDPISEHNRLYWYRQTLGQGPEFLTYFQNEAQLEKSRLLSDRFSAERPKGSFSTLEIQRTEQGDSAMYLCASSRSTPPTITDTQYFGPGTRLTVL.

The chain joins TRBV24-1 to TRBJ2-1; 7 nucleotides line up with TRBD2. Germline lookup yields CDR1 KGHDR and CDR2 SFDVKD. The CDR3 sequence is 14 residues long. The V segment lost 3 bases and the J segment 4 bases; nucleotides outside the gene matches: 2. The CDR3 region is CATSDLLAYNEQFF. DNA of the CDR3: TGTGCCACCAGTGATCTACTAGCGTACAATGAGCAGTTCTTC.

This clonotype was seen only a few times. J is TRBJ2-5 and V is TRBV6-2 or TRBV6-3; D is possibly TRBD1 or TRBD2 (5 bases each). Per the germline V gene, CDR1 is MNHEY and CDR2 is SVGEGT. This CDR3 comprises 13 residues. V was pared by 4 bases and J by 6 bases, with 12 bases between. The CDR3 nucleotides are TGTGCCAGCAGTTCCGGGACCCCGAAGACCCAGTACTTC. Amino acids: CASSSGTPKTQYF.

This clonotype was observed a handful of times. The V gene is TRBV12-3 or TRBV12-4, the J gene TRBJ2-3; D gene uncertain. V was clipped by 3 bases and J by 5 bases, with 9 bases between them. The CDR3 runs to 13 residues. CDR3 nucleotide sequence: TGTGCCAGCAGTTTTGGGGTAAAAGATACGCAGTATTTT. Translation gives CASSFGVKDTQYF.

J is TRBJ1-3 and V is TRBV7-8; D is perhaps TRBD1 (6 bases). The CDR3 loop spans 15 amino acids. V was pared by 0 bases and J by 4 bases, with 10 bases between. CDR1 SGHVS and CDR2 FQNEAQ come from the germline V gene. The CDR3 sequence: CASSLARGSGNTIYF. The CDR3 bases are TGTGCCAGCAGCTTAGCGAGGGGGTCCGGAAACACCATATATTTT.

This clonotype was observed a handful of times. J is TRBJ2-7 and V is TRBV20-1; D might be TRBD1 (5 bases). This CDR3 is 14 amino acids long. The V gene's germline CDR1 is DFQATT and CDR2 SNEGSKA (reference sequence). Deletions cut 6 bases from V and 1 base from J, with 16 bases between. The DNA for the CDR3 is TGCAGTGCCCCACGGCAGGGTCGTTCCTACGAGCAGTACTTC. Its translation: CSAPRQGRSYEQYF.

The CDR3 is CATSAPEGTQYF. The CDR3 DNA sequence: TGTGCCACCAGTGCTCCGGAGGGGACCCAGTACTTC. The gene calls are TRBV24-1 and TRBJ2-5, with D perhaps matching TRBD2 (6 bases). CDR3 size: 12 residues. Trimming took off 5 bases at V and 7 bases at J, with 10 bases between the two ends. In germline, CDR1 is KGHDR, CDR2 SFDVKD.

This clonotype was detected a few times. This chain links TRBV12-3 or TRBV12-4 with TRBJ2-1, with 9 bases aligning to TRBD2. The CDR3 covers 15 residues. The ends lost 7 bases at V and 2 bases at J; junction bases unmatched: 6. The CDR3 loop reads CASNPAGGPYNEQFF. The CDR3 DNA follows: TGTGCCAGCAACCCAGCGGGGGGCCCCTACAATGAGCAGTTCTTC.